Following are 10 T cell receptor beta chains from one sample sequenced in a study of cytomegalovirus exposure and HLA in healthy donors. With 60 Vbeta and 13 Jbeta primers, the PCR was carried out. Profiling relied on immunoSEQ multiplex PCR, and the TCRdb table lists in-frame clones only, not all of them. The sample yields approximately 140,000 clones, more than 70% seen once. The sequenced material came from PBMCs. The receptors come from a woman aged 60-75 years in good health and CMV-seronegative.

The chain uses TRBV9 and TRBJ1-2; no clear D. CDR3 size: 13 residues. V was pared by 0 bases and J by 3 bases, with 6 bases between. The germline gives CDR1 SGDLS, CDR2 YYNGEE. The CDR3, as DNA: TGTGCCAGCAGCGTAGTCCCGGACTATGGCTACACCTTC. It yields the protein CASSVVPDYGYTF.

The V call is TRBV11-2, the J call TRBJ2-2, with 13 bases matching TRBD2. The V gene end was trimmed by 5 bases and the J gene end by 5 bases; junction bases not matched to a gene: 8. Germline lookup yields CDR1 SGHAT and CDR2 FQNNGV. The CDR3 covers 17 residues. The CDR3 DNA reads TGTGCCAGCAGCACCCATCGGACTAGCGGGAGTACCGGGGAGCTGTTTTTT. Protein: CASSTHRTSGSTGELFF. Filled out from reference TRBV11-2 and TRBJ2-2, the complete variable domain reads EAGVAQSPRYKIIEKRQSVAFWCNPISGHATLYWYQQILGQGPKLLIQFQNNGVVDDSQLPKDRFSAERLKGVDSTLKIQPAKLEDSAVYLCASSTHRTSGSTGELFFGEGSRLTVL.

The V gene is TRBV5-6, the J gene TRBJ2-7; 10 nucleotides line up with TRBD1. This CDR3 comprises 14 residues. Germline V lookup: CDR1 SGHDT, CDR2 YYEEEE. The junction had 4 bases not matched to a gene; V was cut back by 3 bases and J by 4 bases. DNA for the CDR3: TGTGCCAGCAGCTGGGACAGGGGACGGTACGAGCAGTACTTC. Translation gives CASSWDRGRYEQYF.

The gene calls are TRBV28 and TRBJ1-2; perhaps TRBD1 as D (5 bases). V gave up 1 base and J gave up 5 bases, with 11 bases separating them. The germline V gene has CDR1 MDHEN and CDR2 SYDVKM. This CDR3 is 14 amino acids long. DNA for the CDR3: TGTGCCAGCAGTTTATCCCAGGGCCGGTATGGCTACACCTTC. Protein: CASSLSQGRYGYTF.

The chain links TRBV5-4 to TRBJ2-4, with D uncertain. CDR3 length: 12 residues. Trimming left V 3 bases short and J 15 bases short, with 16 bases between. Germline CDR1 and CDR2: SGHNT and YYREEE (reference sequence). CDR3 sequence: CASSSDGTSGYF. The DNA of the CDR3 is TGTGCCAGCAGCTCAGATGGCACCTCGGGGTACTTC.

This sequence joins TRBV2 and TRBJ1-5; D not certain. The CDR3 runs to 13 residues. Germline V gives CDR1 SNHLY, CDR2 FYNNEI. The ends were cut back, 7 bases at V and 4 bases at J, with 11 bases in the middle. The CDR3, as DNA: TGTGCCAGCACTAAGAGCTCAAATCAGCCCCAGCATTTT. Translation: CASTKSSNQPQHF.

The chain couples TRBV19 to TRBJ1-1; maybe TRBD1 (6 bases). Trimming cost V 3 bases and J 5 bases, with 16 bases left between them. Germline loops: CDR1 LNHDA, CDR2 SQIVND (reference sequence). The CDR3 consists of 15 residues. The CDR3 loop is CASSIPQGVKTEAFF. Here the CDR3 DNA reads TGTGCCAGTAGTATCCCACAGGGTGTAAAGACTGAAGCTTTCTTT.

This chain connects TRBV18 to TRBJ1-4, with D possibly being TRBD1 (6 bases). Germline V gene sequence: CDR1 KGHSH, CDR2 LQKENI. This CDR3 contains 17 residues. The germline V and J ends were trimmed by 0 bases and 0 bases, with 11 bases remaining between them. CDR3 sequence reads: CASSPPGQYTTNEKLFF. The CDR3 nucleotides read TGTGCCAGCTCACCACCAGGACAGTATACAACTAATGAAAAACTGTTTTTT.

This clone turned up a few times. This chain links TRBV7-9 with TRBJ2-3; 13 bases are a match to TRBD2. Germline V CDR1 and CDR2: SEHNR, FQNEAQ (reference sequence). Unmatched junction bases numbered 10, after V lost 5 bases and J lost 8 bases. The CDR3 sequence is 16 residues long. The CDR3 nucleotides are TGTGCCAGCAGCCTCGGGACTAGCGGGGCTGGAGGTACGCAGTATTTT. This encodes CASSLGTSGAGGTQYF. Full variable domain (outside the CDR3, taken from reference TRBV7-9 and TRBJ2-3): DTGVSQNPRHKITKRGQNVTFRCDPISEHNRLYWYRQTLGQGPEFLTYFQNEAQLEKSRLLSDRFSAERPKGSFSTLEIQRTEQGDSAMYLCASSLGTSGAGGTQYFGPGTRLTVL.

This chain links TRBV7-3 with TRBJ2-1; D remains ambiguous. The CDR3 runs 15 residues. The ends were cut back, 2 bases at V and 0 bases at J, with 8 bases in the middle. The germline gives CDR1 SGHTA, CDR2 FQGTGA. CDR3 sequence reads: CASSLVLSSYNEQFF. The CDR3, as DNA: TGTGCCAGCAGCTTAGTCCTGAGCTCCTACAATGAGCAGTTCTTC. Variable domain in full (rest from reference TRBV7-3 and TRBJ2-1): GAGVSQTPSNKVTEKGKYVELRCDPISGHTALYWYRQSLGQGPEFLIYFQGTGAADDSGLPNDRFFAVRPEGSVSTLKIQRTERGDSAVYLCASSLVLSSYNEQFFGPGTRLTVL.